What follows describes a single TCR beta chain. The record originates from a study of CD8+CD57+ T cells in acquired aplastic anemia. Turning to the study itself: DNA from sorted CD4+ and CD8+ cells averaged about 3.2 ug.

Trimming at V came to 10 bases and at J to 3 bases, leaving 11 bases not matched to a gene. Germline CDR1 MNHEY, CDR2 SVGAGI. The CDR3 runs to 14 residues. Genomic DNA served as template for TCR beta VDJ and CDR3 profiling. TCRdb redid the calling of the reads with MiXCR, one entry per CDR3 protein. The sample yields 400,000 to 450,000 distinct CDR3 sequences, about 70% seen once. The TCR originated in a human donor in good health, serving as a control. The sequenced sample consisted of sorted CD4+, CD8+, or CD8+CD57+ T cells (not recorded which) from PBMCs. The chain links TRBV6-5 to TRBJ1-2, with TRBD1 identical over 7 bases. CDR3 sequence: CAIKEPDRDYGYTF. The CDR3 nucleotides read TGTGCCATCAAAGAACCCGACAGGGACTATGGCTACACCTTC.